Below, one T cell receptor (beta chain) is given with its context. Its antigen is unknown. The data were obtained in a study of monozygotic twins with inflammatory bowel disease. Study observations and caveats: T cell subtypes were not distinguishable in this analysis. IBD patients displayed reduced TCRbeta diversity (inverse Simpson) when set against healthy co-twins.

Per the germline V gene, CDR1 is SGHRS and CDR2 is YFSETQ. This CDR3 comprises 12 residues. Investigators made cDNA in eight separate reactions per sample. Template-switch reactions added UMIs with a 6-nucleotide sample barcode. TCRdb re-called the 5' RACE reads and catalogs CDR3 proteins one per entry, DNA excluded. The sample holds about 160,000 distinct CDR3 sequences. The chain has TRBV5-1 and TRBJ2-2. The TCR originated in a human donor with ulcerative colitis or Crohn's disease, or a healthy co-twin of an affected twin (not recorded which). Sample: blood. CDR3 sequence reads: CASSLDTGELFF.